This T cell receptor (beta chain) was retrieved from a study of CD8 T cells in Susac syndrome. The authors carried out high-throughput sequencing of TCR beta. They applied it to CD8+ and CD4+ T cells obtained from blood. Negative magnetic isolation gave CD8+ and CD4+ cells; FACS enriched CD8+ TEMRA. General observations from the study: The relatively small number of individuals in the TCR sequencing and HLA analysis was acknowledged by the study.

RNA was extracted with the RNeasy kit, and a quantity of 0.5 to 1 ug was reverse transcribed using random hexamers. It was immunoSEQ multiplex PCR that amplified TCR beta CDR3 across 54 Vbeta and 13 Jbeta. TCRdb re-called the immunoSEQ multiplex PCR reads through MiXCR, storing one row per CDR3 protein. The table lists a few hundred thousand distinct CDR3 sequences, 95% of them singletons, with 0.085% to 0.1% in the top ten. As to this clonotype: What it binds is not known.

V was trimmed by 3 bases and J by 4 bases, leaving 6 bases between them. This CDR3 has 12 amino acids. Germline V gene data show CDR1 as MGHRA and CDR2 as YSYEKL. The sequenced sample was CD4+ T cells from PBMCs. The chain carries TRBV4-1 and TRBJ1-1, with D unclear. The TCR comes from a human donor with multiple sclerosis. The CDR3 nucleotides read TGCGCCAGCAGCCAGGTATTCACTGAAGCTTTCTTT. Translated: CASSQVFTEAFF.